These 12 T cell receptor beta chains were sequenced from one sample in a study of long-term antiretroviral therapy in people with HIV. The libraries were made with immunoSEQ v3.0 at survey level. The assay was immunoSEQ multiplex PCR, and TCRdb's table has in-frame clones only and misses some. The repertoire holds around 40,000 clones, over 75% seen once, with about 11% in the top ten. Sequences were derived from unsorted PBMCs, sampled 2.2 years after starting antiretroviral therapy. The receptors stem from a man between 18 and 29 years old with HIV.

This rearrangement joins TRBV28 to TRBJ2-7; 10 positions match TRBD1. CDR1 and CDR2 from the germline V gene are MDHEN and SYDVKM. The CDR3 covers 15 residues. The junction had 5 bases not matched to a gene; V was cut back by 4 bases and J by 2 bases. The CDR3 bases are TGTGCCAGCAGTTCGGGAGGGACAGGGGCCTACGAGCAGTACTTC. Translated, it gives CASSSGGTGAYEQYF.

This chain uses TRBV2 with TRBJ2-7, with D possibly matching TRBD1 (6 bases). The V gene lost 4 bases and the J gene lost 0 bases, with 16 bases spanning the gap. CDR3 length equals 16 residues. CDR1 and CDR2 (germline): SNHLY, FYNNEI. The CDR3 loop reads CASSVARDNYSYEQYF. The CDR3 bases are TGTGCCAGCAGTGTTGCTCGGGACAACTACTCCTACGAGCAGTACTTC.

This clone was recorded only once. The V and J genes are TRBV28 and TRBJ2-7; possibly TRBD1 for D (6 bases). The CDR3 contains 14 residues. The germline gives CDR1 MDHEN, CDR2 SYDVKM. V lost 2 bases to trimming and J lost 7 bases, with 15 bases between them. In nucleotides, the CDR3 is TGTGCCAGCAGTTTAGGGACACACCCTTCGGAGCAGTACTTC. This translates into CASSLGTHPSEQYF.

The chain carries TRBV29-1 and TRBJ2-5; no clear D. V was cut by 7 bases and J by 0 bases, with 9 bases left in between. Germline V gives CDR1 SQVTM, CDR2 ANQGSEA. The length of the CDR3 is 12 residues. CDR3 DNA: TGCAGCGCCCACGGCAACCAAGAGACCCAGTACTTC. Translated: CSAHGNQETQYF.

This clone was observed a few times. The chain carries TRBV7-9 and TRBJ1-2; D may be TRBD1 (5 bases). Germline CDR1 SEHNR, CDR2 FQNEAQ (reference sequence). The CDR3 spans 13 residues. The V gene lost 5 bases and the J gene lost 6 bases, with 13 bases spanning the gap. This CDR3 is CASSPTGGDGYTF. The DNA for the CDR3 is TGTGCCAGCAGCCCAACCGGGGGGGATGGCTACACCTTC.

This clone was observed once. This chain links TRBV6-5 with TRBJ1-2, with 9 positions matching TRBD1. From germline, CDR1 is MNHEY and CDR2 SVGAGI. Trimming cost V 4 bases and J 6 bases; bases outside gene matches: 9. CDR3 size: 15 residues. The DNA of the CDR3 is TGTGCCAGCAGTTCACCGGGACAGGGATTCGATGGCTACACCTTC. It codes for CASSSPGQGFDGYTF.

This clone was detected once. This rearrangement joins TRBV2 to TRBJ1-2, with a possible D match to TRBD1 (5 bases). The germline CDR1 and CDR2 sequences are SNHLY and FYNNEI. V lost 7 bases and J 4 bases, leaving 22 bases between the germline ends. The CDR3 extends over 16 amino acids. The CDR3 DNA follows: TGTGCCAGCACCGAGGGCTTAGGCAGGGACGGCTATGGCTACACCTTC. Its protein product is CASTEGLGRDGYGYTF.

CDR3 in DNA: TGTGCAAGTCGCTTAGCCTCCCCAGGGGAAGAGTTTCACAATGAGCAGTTCTTC. It is translated as CASRLASPGEEFHNEQFF. The chain combines TRBV12-2 with TRBJ2-1; no DNA check was done on the table's D call, TRBD1. TRBV12-2 is termed a pseudogene. CDR3 length: 18 residues.

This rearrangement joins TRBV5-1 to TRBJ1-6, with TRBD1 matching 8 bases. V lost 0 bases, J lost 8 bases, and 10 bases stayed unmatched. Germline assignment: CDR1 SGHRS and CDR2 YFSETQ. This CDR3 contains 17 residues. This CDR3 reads CASSLVQGAFHDSPLHF. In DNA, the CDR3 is TGCGCCAGCAGCTTGGTTCAGGGGGCGTTCCACGATTCACCCCTCCACTTT.

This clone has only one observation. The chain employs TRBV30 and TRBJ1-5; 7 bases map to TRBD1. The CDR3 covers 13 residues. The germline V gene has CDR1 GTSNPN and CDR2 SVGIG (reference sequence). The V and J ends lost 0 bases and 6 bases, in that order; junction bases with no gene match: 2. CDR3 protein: CAWSVQGGQPQHF. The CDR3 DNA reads TGTGCCTGGAGTGTGCAGGGGGGTCAGCCCCAGCATTTT.

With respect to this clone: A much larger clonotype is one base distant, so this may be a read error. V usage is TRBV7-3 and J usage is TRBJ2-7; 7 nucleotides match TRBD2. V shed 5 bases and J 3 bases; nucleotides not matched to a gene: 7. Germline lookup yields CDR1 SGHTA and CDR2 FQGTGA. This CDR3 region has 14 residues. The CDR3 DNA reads TGTGCCAGCAGCCCCCGGGGGGAAAACTACGAGCAGTACTTC. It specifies CASSPRGENYEQYF. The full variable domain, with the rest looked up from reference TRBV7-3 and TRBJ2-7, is GAGVSQTPSNKVTEKGKYVELRCDPISGHTALYWYRQSLGQGPEFLIYFQGTGAADDSGLPNDRFFAVRPEGSVSTLKIQRTERGDSAVYLCASSPRGENYEQYFGPGTRLTVT.

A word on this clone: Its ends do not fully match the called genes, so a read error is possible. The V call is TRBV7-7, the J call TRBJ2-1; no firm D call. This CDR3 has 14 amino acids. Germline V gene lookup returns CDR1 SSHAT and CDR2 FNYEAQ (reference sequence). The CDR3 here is CASSPGTSYNEQFF. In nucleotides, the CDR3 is TGTGCTAGCAGTCCTGGTACCTCCTACAATGAGCAGTTCTTC.